This TCR beta chain was captured in a study of shared clonotypes between healthy human individuals. There are 14 residues in the CDR3. V lost 5 bases and J lost 1, with 11 bases in between. Germline-derived CDR1 and CDR2 are LNHDA and SQIVND (reference sequence). Sequencing was performed with immunoSEQ multiplex PCR; in TCRdb, only in-frame clones are kept and a portion is missing. The repertoire consists of some 900,000 clones, with over 75% occurring once and the leading ten covering roughly 1.5%. The receptor's source is a man younger than 35 in good health. The sequencing input was memory CD4+ T cells sorted from blood. Subset noted: CD45RA-negative fraction. The rearrangement joins TRBV19 to TRBJ1-1; no clear D. The CDR3 protein is CASSPPNRNTEAFF. CDR3 nucleotide sequence: TGTGCCAGTAGTCCACCAAACAGGAACACTGAAGCTTTCTTT.